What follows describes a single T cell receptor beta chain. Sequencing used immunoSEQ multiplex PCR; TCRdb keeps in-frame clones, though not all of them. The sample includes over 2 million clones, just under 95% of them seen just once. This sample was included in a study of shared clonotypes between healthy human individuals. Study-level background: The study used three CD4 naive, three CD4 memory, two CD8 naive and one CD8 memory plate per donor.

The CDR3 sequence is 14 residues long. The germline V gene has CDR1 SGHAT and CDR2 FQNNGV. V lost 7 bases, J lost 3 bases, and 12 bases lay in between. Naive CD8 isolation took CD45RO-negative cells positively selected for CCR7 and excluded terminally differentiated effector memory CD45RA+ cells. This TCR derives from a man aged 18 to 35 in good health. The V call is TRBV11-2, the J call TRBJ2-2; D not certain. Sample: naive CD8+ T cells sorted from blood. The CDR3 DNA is TGTGCCAGCACCTTGGGCTCGTACACCGGGGAGCTGTTTTTT. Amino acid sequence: CASTLGSYTGELFF.